The rows below give T cell receptor beta chains drawn from one sample of a study of T cells after yellow fever vaccination. MiXCR, run by TCRdb on the 5' RACE reads, gives a single entry per CDR3 protein. The data hold some 200,000 distinct CDR3 sequences, with 2.5% to 3.5% observed a single time. The sequences come from CD4+ T cells sorted from PBMCs, collected 10 days after the yellow fever booster vaccination. The receptors here all came from a young man who received the YFV17D yellow fever vaccine. The CDR3 runs from the conserved cysteine through the conserved F or W. Fields, in order: V gene, clone size, J gene, D gene, CDR3 DNA, CDR3 protein. A D gene is named only where the DNA matches it firmly. Where a row states a size, it is once, few, many or the class of an expanded clone; other rows omit it.

TRBV19	many	TRBJ2-2	.	TGTGCCAGTAGTATACAGACTAACACCGGGGAGCTGTTTTTT	CASSIQTNTGELFF
TRBV7-2	many	TRBJ2-3	.	TGTGCCAGCAGCTTAGGAGTTGGGAAGACCACAGATACGCAGTATTTT	CASSLGVGKTTDTQYF
TRBV6-5	many	TRBJ2-5	TRBD1	TGTGCCAGCAGTTCATCCACAGGGGCGTCCCAGTACTTC	CASSSSTGASQYF
TRBV6-6	many	TRBJ2-5	.	TGTGCCAGCAGCCTCTTCGGGCAGCAAGAGACCCAGTACTTC	CASSLFGQQETQYF
TRBV7-9	many	TRBJ2-7	TRBD2	TGTGCCAGCACCGCGACTAGCGCCTACGAGCAGTACTTC	CASTATSAYEQYF
TRBV10-3	many	TRBJ1-1	.	TGTGCCATCAGTGAGGGGGCCGGGCAGACTGAAGCTTTCTTT	CAISEGAGQTEAFF
TRBV7-9	many	TRBJ2-5	TRBD1	TGTGCCAGCAGCTCCGGACAGGGGGGGTTGGAGACCCAGTACTTC	CASSSGQGGLETQYF
TRBV5-1	many	TRBJ1-2	.	TGCGCCAGCAGCTTGATACAGACAAACTATGGCTACACCTTC	CASSLIQTNYGYTF
TRBV5-1	many	TRBJ2-2	.	TGCGCCAGCAGGAGTGATACGAACACCGGGGAGCTGTTTTTT	CASRSDTNTGELFF
TRBV7-9	many	TRBJ1-2	.	TGTGCCAGCAGCGCAGCCCGGGGTCTCCATGGCTACACCTTC	CASSAARGLHGYTF
TRBV5-6	many	TRBJ2-7	.	TGTGCCAGCAGCCCCGGTCAGGACGAGCAGTACTTC	CASSPGQDEQYF
TRBV6-1	.	TRBJ1-2	.	TGTGCCAGCAGTGAGGCAGCGAGAGATTATGGCTACACCTTC	CASSEAARDYGYTF
TRBV7-3	many	TRBJ2-2	.	TGTGCCAGCACGCCGACAGTGAACACCGGGGAGCTGTTTTTT	CASTPTVNTGELFF
TRBV6-5	few	TRBJ1-6	.	TGTGCCAGCAGGACTTCAGCCTATAATTCACCCCTCCACTTT	CASRTSAYNSPLHF
TRBV19	few	TRBJ2-7	.	TGTGCCAGTAGTCCCCCCGGACAGCGTTTCTTCTACGAGCAGTACTTC	CASSPPGQRFFYEQYF
TRBV4-3	many	TRBJ2-2	.	TGCGCCAGCAGCCAAGATTGGAAGCGGGCCACCGGGGAGCTGTTTTTT	CASSQDWKRATGELFF
TRBV6-1	.	TRBJ2-3	.	TGTGCCAGCAGGGATTACTACGCGGATACGCAGTATTTT	CASRDYYADTQYF
TRBV11-2	.	TRBJ2-7	.	TGTGCCAGCAGCTTAGATCCTGGGCCCCATTACGAGCAGTACTTC	CASSLDPGPHYEQYF
TRBV27	.	TRBJ1-2	.	TGTGCCAGCAGCAAAAGGGGGGTCAAAGACTATGGCTACACCTTC	CASSKRGVKDYGYTF